This TCR beta chain was obtained from a study of T cell responses to AZD1222 COVID-19 vaccine. General study results and limits: Targets within unmutated variant regions were reportedly found for nearly half of spike-specific TCRs. The repertoires were collected only after the peak T cell response. At 160-218 and 743-854, vaccine-associated CD4 TCRs were dominant, and they spanned spike.

This table comes from immunoSEQ multiplex PCR, and its TCRdb copy is limited to in-frame clones, with some not included. The sample holds approximately 130,000 clones, 90% seen once. Germline loops: CDR1 SGHTA, CDR2 FQGNSA. There are 17 residues in the CDR3. With 1 base removed from V and 2 bases from J, the gap between germline ends came to 16 bases. With respect to this clone: Its target is not known.

The sequencing used peripheral blood, collected 28 days after the second dose of the MenACWY control vaccine. The chain uses TRBV7-2 and TRBJ2-3, with D tentatively TRBD2 (6 bases). The clonotype was recovered from an adult who received the MenACWY meningococcal vaccine as a control. CDR3 region: CASSLGGLGGLTDTQYF. CDR3 nucleotides: TGTGCCAGCAGCTTAGGGGGTTTGGGGGGACTCACAGATACGCAGTATTTT.